This TCR beta chain was sequenced in a study of T cell responses to AZD1222 COVID-19 vaccine (dated by TCRdb to the early 2020s). Regarding the research as a whole: Because spike-specific TCR depth and breadth did not differ between the two schedules, AZD1222 recipients who got a second dose at roughly 4 weeks were pooled with those who got a second dose at roughly 12 weeks. TCR sequencing covered roughly 230 trial participants: 200 to 210 given two doses of AZD1222 and some 25 given two doses of MenACWY control vaccine. Trial participants were enrolled by age into 18-55, 56-69 and 70-plus year subgroups, with roughly 160, 29 and 62 TCR-sequenced participants respectively. Broader findings and caveats from the paper: Participants were mostly white British and included more females than males, and it was suggested by the authors that clonal diversity may have been underestimated. Because no samples from the day 14 peak response were available, repertoires could be characterized only after the peak T cell response. Conclusions about previously exposed vaccinees are limited because only five to seven AZD1222 recipients were SARS-CoV-2 seropositive at baseline. The 56-69-year group was small, and its depth increase did not reach significance, likely because of low power. Reportedly, close to half of the unique spike-specific TCRs recognized epitopes lying outside the regions that are mutated in the B.1.351 and B.1.1.7 variants. CD4 TCRs associated with the vaccine covered the entire spike protein, and the dominant responses were in regions 160-218 and 743-854. Spike-specific TCR breadth and depth rose significantly after two AZD1222 doses compared with day 0 and with MenACWY recipients.

The sample's time point label is to be understood as: baseline before first vaccination. Samples from vaccinated people were obtained from the UK trials COV001 and COV002, which included a single-blind randomized controlled phase 2/3 trial of AZD1222 (ChAdOx1 nCoV-19) in healthy adults. For TCRbeta chain sequencing, PBMC samples from trial participants were taken at day 0 and at day 28 after the second dose. According to the germline V gene, CDR1 reads SGHTA and CDR2 reads FQGNSA. The CDR3 spans 13 residues, from the cysteine through the phenylalanine. CDR3 DNA only is kept here, 39 bases in frame from base 1. V and J are truncated by 3 bases and 1 base respectively, leaving an intervening sequence of 6 bases. The CDR3 regions of human TCRbeta chains were analyzed by immunosequencing. On the study's bioinformatics: TCRs in the repertoires were matched against a reference library of SARS-CoV-2-specific TCRs that had been generated with the MIRA antigen-specificity platform. Breadth meant the fraction of unique TCRs that were SARS-CoV-2-associated, whereas depth meant the fraction of total T cells that were SARS-CoV-2-associated. Using the MIRA data, each spike-specific TCR was assigned both to the spike region to which the TCR was reactive and to a CD4 or CD8 class. Log10-transformed breadth and depth values were compared by one-way ANOVA with Sidak's multiple comparisons tests. Held by TCRdb, this immuneACCESS table contains in-frame sequences only and omits some clones. Under half of the omission traces to an unresolved V gene where checked; the cause of the rest is unknown. V and J calls and clone size are given by that table; D and trimming were obtained from the DNA. This sample is represented by about 110,000 clones; about 90% of them were singletons. Roughly 7% of the sample lies in the top ten.

This clone was picked up one time. Its target antigen remains unknown. There are no base qualities to consult, and no much larger clone falls within one base. The source was peripheral blood, collected on day 0 of AZD1222 vaccination. Rearrangement joined TRBV7-2 to TRBJ1-1; the D gene is unclear. The sequence was collected from an adult in good health. The nucleotide sequence reads as follows: TGTGCCAGCAGCTTCTCAGAGAACACTGAAGCTTTCTTT. This translates into CASSFSENTEAFF.